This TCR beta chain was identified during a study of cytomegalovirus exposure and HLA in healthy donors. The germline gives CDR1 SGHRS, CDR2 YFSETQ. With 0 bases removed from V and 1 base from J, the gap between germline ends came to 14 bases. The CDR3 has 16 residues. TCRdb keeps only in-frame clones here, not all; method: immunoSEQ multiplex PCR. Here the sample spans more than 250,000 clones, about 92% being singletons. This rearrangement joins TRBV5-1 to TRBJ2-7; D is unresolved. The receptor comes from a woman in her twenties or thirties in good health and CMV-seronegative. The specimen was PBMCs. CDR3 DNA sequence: TGCGCCAGCAGCTTGGAATACGGAACGGAGTCCTACGAGCAGTACTTC. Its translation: CASSLEYGTESYEQYF.